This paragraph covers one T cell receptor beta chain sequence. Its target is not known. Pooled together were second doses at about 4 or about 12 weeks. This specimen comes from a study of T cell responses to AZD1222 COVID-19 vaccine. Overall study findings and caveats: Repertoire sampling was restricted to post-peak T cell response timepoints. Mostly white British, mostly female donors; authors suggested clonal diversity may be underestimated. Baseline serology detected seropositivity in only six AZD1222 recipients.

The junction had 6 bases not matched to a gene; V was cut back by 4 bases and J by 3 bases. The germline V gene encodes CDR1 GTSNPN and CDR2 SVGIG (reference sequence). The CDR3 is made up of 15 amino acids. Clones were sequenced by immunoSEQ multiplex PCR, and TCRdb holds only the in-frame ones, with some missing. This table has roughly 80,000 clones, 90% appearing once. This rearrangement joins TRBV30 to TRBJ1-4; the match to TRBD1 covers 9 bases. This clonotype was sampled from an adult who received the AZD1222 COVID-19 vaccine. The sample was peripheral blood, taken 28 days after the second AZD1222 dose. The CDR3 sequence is CAWMKQGAPNEKLFF. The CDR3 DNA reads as TGTGCCTGGATGAAACAGGGGGCCCCTAATGAAAAACTGTTTTTT. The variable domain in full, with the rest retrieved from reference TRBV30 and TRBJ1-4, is SQTIHQWPATLVQPVGSPLSLECTVEGTSNPNLYWYRQAAGRGLQLLFYSVGIGQISSEVPQNLSASRPQDRQFILSSKKLLLSDSGFYLCAWMKQGAPNEKLFFGSGTQLSVL.